These T cell receptor beta chains were read from a single sample in a study of T cells after yellow fever vaccination. TCRdb reanalysed the 5' RACE reads using MiXCR and keeps one entry per CDR3 protein. The data contain about 350,000 distinct CDR3 sequences, approximately 8% of them singletons. The sample here was PBMCs, taken around 45 days after the first yellow fever vaccination. These receptors all come from a man aged 18 to 30 who received the YFV17D yellow fever vaccine. CDR3s include the opening cysteine and the closing phenylalanine or tryptophan. A D gene is named only where the DNA matches it firmly. Expanded clones are given a class, and other clones once, few, many or no size at all.

clone_size d_call j_call v_call cdr3_nt cdr3_aa
- TRBD1 TRBJ2-7 TRBV2 TGTGCCAGCAGTAGAACACAGGGGATCTACGAGCAGTACTTC CASSRTQGIYEQYF
- TRBD1 TRBJ1-5 TRBV19 TGTGCCAGTGGGACAGGATGGGATCAGCCCCAGCATTTT CASGTGWDQPQHF
many - TRBJ2-1 TRBV7-9 TGTGCCAGCAGCCCGGTTTCGGCATCCGGCGAGCAGTTCTTC CASSPVSASGEQFF
- - TRBJ2-2 TRBV29-1 TGCAGCGTTCCGACCGGGGAGCTGTTTTTT CSVPTGELFF
- - TRBJ2-1 TRBV7-9 TGTGCCAGCAGCCAGACCGAGTACAATGAGCAGTTCTTC CASSQTEYNEQFF
many - TRBJ2-3 TRBV7-2 TGTGCCAGCACCCGGGTAGCGGCCACAGATACGCAGTATTTT CASTRVAATDTQYF
few - TRBJ2-5 TRBV7-2 TGTGCCAGCAGCTTACTGGGTATGCAAGAGACCCAGTACTTC CASSLLGMQETQYF
- TRBD1 TRBJ2-1 TRBV15 TGTGCCACCAGCAGAGTCGGCAGGGGGCTAGGTGAGCAGTTCTTC CATSRVGRGLGEQFF
- - TRBJ2-5 TRBV18 TGTGCCAGCTCACCACCGACAGAAGAGACCCAGTACTTC CASSPPTEETQYF
few - TRBJ2-1 TRBV11-2 TGTGCCAGCAGCTTATGGGCCTACAGCTCCTACAATGAGCAGTTCTTC CASSLWAYSSYNEQFF
few - TRBJ1-1 TRBV6-2/TRBV6-3 TGTGCCAGCAGTTACTCTTTGAGACGGAGATTCACTGAAGCTTTCTTT CASSYSLRRRFTEAFF
- - TRBJ2-3 TRBV5-4 TGTGCCAGCAGCGCTCAGCTAACTAGCTCAGATACGCAGTATTTT CASSAQLTSSDTQYF
- - TRBJ1-5 TRBV5-6 TGTGCCAGCAGCGTCCGGAGGAATCAGCCCCGGCATTTT CASSVRRNQPRHF
few - TRBJ2-1 TRBV29-1 TGCAGCGTTCCTTCGGGGGCAGCGTACAATGAGCAGTTCTTC CSVPSGAAYNEQFF
- - TRBJ2-1 TRBV2 TGTGCCAGAGGGGAGGGGGGGGGCACAAATGAGCAGTTCTTC CARGEGGGTNEQFF
- - TRBJ1-2 TRBV7-2 TGTGCCAGCAGCACAGGGTGGGGGAGGGCAGGCTATGGCTACACCTTC CASSTGWGRAGYGYTF
many TRBD1 TRBJ1-5 TRBV15 TGTGCCACCAAAGGGGGCCCTTATAGCAATCAGCCCCAGCATTTT CATKGGPYSNQPQHF